This TCR beta chain comes out of a study of OX40 agonist ivuxolimab in advanced cancers. About the study: At about 82% male, the cohort had a mean age of about 60 years, ranging from roughly 23 to 80. Partial responses occurred in three patients (one hepatocellular carcinoma, two cutaneous melanoma).

About this clone: The antigen is unknown.

Libraries were prepared by immunoSEQ multiplex PCR; TCRdb keeps only in-frame clonotypes and omits some of them. Of roughly 100,000 clones in the sample, around 82% were seen once. The CDR3 is made up of 14 amino acids. Germline V gene data show CDR1 as MNHNY and CDR2 as SVGAGI (reference sequence). V was trimmed by 0 bases and J by 2 bases, leaving 8 bases between them. Notes on the study in general: Expanded clones were, on average, more numerous in CD8+ T cells than in CD4+.

The V and J genes are TRBV6-6 and TRBJ2-7, with a tentative D call TRBD2 (5 bases). This TCR derives from an adult with an advanced solid tumor such as melanoma, head and neck, liver or kidney cancer. The input for sequencing was CD4+ or CD8+ T cells sorted from blood, taken in a trial of the OX40 agonist ivuxolimab. The DNA of the CDR3 is TGTGCCAGCAGTTACTCCGGGAATACCTACGAGCAGTACTTC. Encoded protein: CASSYSGNTYEQYF.